This TCR beta chain was sequenced in a study of T cell responses to AZD1222 COVID-19 vaccine. Data came from immunoSEQ multiplex PCR; TCRdb stores just in-frame clones and leaves some out. The sample records some 130,000 clones, under 90% being singletons. This TCR derives from an adult in good health. The sequenced sample was peripheral blood, obtained on day 0 of AZD1222 vaccination.

The CDR3: CASSPVAVRGGGETQYF. In DNA, the CDR3 is TGTGCCAGCAGCCCGGTAGCGGTCAGGGGAGGAGGGGAGACCCAGTACTTC. The chain uses TRBV5-4 and TRBJ2-5; the D call may be TRBD1 or TRBD2 (6 bases each). CDR3 size: 17 residues. Trimming stripped 4 bases from V and 5 bases from J, with 24 bases between. Germline CDR1 and CDR2: SGHNT and YYREEE (reference sequence).